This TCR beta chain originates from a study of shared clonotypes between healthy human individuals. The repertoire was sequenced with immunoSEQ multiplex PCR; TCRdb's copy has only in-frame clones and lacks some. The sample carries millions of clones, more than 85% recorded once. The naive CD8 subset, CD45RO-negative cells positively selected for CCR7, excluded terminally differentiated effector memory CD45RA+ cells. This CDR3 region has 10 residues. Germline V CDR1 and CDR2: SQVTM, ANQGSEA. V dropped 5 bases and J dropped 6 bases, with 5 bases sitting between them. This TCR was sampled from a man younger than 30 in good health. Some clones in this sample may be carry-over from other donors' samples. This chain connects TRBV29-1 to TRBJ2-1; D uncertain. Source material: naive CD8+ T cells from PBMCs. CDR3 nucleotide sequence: TGCAGCGTTTGGGTCAATGAGCAGTTCTTC. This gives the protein CSVWVNEQFF.